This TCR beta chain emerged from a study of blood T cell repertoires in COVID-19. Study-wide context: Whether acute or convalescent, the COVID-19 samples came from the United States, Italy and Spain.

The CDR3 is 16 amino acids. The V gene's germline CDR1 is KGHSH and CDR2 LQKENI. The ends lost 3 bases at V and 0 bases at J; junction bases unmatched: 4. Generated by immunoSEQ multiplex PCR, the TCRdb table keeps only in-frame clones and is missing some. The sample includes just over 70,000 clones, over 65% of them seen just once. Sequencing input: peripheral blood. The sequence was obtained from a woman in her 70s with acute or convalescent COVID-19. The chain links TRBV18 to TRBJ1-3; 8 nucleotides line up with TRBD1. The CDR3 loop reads CASSPWGQASGNTIYF. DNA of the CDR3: TGTGCCAGCTCACCTTGGGGACAGGCCTCTGGAAACACCATATATTTT. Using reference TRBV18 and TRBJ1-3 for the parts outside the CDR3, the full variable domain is NAGVMQNPRHLVRRRGQEARLRCSPMKGHSHVYWYRQLPEEGLKFMVYLQKENIIDESGMPKERFSAEFPKEGPSILRIQQVVRGDSAAYFCASSPWGQASGNTIYFGEGSWLTVV.